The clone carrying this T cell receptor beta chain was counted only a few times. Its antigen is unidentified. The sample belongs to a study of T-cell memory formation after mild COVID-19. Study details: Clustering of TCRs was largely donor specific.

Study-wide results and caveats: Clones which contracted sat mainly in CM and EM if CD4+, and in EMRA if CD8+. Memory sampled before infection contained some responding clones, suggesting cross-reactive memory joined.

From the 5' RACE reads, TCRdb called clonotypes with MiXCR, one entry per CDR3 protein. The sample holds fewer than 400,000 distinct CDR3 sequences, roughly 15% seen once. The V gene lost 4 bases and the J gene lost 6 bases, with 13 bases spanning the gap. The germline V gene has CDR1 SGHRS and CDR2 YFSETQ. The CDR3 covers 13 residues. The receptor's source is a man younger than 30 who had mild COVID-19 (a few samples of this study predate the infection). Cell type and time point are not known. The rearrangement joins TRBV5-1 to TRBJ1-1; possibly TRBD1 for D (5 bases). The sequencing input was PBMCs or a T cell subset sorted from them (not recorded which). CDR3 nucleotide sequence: TGCGCCAGCAGCCCGGGACCGGAGGCTGAAGCTTTCTTT. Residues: CASSPGPEAEAFF.